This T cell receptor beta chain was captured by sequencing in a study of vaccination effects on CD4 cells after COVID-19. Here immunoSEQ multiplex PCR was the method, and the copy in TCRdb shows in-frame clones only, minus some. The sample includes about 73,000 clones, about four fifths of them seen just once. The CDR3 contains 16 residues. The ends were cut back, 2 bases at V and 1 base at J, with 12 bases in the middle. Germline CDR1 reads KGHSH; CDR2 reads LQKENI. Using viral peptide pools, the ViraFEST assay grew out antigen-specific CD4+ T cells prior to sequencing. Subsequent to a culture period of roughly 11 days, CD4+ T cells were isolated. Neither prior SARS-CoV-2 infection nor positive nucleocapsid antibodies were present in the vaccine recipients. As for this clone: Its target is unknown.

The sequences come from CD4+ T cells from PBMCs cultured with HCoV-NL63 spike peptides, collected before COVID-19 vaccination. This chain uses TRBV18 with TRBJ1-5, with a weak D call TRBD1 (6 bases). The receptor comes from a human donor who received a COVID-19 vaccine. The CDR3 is CASSPGGGRSNQPQHF. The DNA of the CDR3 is TGTGCCAGCTCACCAGGGGGGGGCAGGAGCAATCAGCCCCAGCATTTT.